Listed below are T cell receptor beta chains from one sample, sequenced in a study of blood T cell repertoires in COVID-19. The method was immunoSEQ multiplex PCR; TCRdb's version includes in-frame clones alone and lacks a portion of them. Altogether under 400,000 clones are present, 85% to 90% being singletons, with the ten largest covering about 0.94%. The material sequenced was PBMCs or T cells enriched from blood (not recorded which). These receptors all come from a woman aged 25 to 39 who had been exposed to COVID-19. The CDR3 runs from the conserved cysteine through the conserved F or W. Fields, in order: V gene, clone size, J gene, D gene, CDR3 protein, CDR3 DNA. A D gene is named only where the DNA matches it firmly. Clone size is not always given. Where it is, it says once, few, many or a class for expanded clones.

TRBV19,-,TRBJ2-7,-,CASSARTSIGYEQYF,TGTGCCAGTAGTGCCCGAACTAGCATCGGCTACGAGCAGTACTTC
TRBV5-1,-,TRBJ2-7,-,CASSLVTGSNEQYF,TGCGCCAGCAGCCTTGTGACCGGGAGTAACGAGCAGTACTTC
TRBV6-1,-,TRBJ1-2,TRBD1,CASSEAQGDYGYTF,TGTGCCAGCAGTGAGGCCCAGGGGGACTATGGCTACACCTTC
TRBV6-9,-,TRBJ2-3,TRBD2,CASSYCGRGGDTQYF,TGTGCCAGCAGTTATTGCGGGAGGGGGGGAGATACGCAGTATTTT
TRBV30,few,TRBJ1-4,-,CAWSQRSNEKLFF,TGTGCCTGGAGTCAGCGGAGTAATGAAAAACTGTTTTTT
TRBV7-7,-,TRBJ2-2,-,CASSLAGGHPNTGELFF,TGTGCTAGCAGCTTAGCTGGGGGACATCCGAACACCGGGGAGCTGTTTTTT
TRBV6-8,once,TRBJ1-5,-,CASSRGVPEPTRKMGDGSQPQHF,TGTGCCAGCAGCCGCGGGGTCCCAGAACCCACAAGGAAGATGGGGGATGGGAGTCAGCCCCAGCATTTT
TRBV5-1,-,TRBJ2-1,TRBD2,CASSLFGSGSDYNEQFF,TGCGCCAGCAGCTTGTTTGGTAGCGGGAGCGACTACAATGAGCAGTTCTTC
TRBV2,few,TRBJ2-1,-,CASRGGGLGISEQFF,TGTGCCAGCAGGGGAGGCGGGCTCGGTATATCAGAGCAGTTCTTC
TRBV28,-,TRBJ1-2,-,CASSVPYGYTF,TGTGCCAGCAGCGTTCCCTATGGCTACACCTTC
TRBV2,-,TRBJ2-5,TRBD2,CASSEGLAGFPPHFVETQYF,TGTGCCAGCAGTGAGGGACTAGCGGGATTTCCCCCCCATTTCGTAGAGACCCAGTACTTC
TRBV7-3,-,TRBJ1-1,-,CASSSAPGGTEAFF,TGTGCCAGCAGCTCGGCCCCGGGAGGCACTGAAGCTTTCTTT
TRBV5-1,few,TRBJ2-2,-,CASKGQGGTGELFF,TGCGCCAGCAAAGGACAAGGTGGGACCGGGGAGCTGTTTTTT
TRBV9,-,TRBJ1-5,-,CASSPGGNQPQHF,TGTGCCAGCAGCCCCGGAGGGAATCAGCCCCAGCATTTT
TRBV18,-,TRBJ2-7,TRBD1,CASSLRQGDEQYF,TGTGCCAGCTCATTACGACAGGGCGACGAGCAGTACTTC
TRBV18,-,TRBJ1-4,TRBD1,CASSPGQGTEKLFF,TGTGCCAGCTCACCGGGACAGGGAACTGAAAAACTGTTTTTT
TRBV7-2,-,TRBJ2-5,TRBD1,CASSFLPSGGWETQYF,TGTGCCAGCAGCTTTCTCCCCTCAGGGGGTTGGGAGACCCAGTACTTC
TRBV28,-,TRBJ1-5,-,CASSAGFLNQPQHF,TGTGCCAGCAGCGCAGGGTTCCTAAATCAGCCCCAGCATTTT
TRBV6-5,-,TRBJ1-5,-,CASSTGIQPQHF,TGTGCCAGCAGTACAGGGATCCAGCCCCAGCATTTT
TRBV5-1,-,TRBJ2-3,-,CASSSGGGSDTQYF,TGCGCCAGCAGCTCTGGAGGCGGTTCAGATACGCAGTATTTT
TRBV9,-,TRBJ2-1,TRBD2,CASSVRATSGNEQFF,TGTGCCAGCAGCGTTCGTGCGACTAGCGGCAATGAGCAGTTCTTC
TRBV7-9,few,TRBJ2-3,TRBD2,CASSFSGMGDTQYF,TGTGCCAGCAGCTTTAGCGGGATGGGGGATACGCAGTATTTT
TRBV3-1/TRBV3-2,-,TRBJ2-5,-,CASSPLRGSQETQYF,TGTGCCAGCAGCCCCCTCCGTGGGAGCCAGGAGACCCAGTACTTC
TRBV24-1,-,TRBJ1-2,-,CATSDLDRNYGYTF,TGTGCCACCAGTGATTTGGACAGGAACTATGGCTACACCTTC
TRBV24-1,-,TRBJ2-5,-,CATSDLGQGGETQYF,TGTGCCACCAGTGATTTGGGGCAGGGAGGTGAGACCCAGTACTTC
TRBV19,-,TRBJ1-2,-,CASSKNTGYEESYGYTF,TGTGCCAGTAGTAAGAACACAGGGTATGAGGAAAGCTATGGCTACACCTTC
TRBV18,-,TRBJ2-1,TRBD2,CATEPGLVIDEQFF,TGTGCCACCGAACCGGGACTAGTTATCGATGAGCAGTTCTTC
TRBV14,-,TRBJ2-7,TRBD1,CASSQDSRDRAYEQYF,TGTGCCAGCAGCCAAGATTCCCGGGACAGAGCCTACGAGCAGTACTTC
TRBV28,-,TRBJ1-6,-,CASTSGLLNSPLHF,TGTGCCAGCACCTCAGGGCTGCTGAATTCACCCCTCCACTTT
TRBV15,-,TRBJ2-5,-,CATSRARSETQYF,TGTGCCACCAGCAGAGCCCGGTCCGAGACCCAGTACTTC
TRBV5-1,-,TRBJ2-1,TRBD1,CASSLVGQGLGNEQFF,TGCGCCAGCAGCTTGGTAGGACAGGGGTTGGGCAATGAGCAGTTCTTC
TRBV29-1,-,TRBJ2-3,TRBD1,CSGWAKPGTGTTDTQYF,TGCAGCGGTTGGGCCAAACCCGGGACAGGGACCACAGATACGCAGTATTTT
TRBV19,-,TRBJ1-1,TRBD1,CASSIPDRGAAEAFF,TGTGCCAGTAGTATACCCGACAGGGGGGCCGCTGAAGCTTTCTTT
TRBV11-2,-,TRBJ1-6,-,CASSDAETVAYNSPLHF,TGTGCCAGCAGCGACGCGGAGACGGTAGCCTATAATTCACCCCTCCACTTT
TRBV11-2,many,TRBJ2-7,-,CASSYQGQEQYF,TGTGCCAGCAGCTATCAGGGGCAGGAGCAGTACTTC
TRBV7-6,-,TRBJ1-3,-,CASSLLRAGNTIYF,TGTGCCAGCAGCTTATTGAGGGCTGGAAACACCATATATTTT
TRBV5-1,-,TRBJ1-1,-,CASSYQYRENTEAFF,TGCGCCAGCAGCTACCAGTACAGGGAGAACACTGAAGCTTTCTTT
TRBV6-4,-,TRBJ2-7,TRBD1,CASRLSGTGGEQYF,TGTGCCAGCAGACTTTCAGGGACAGGGGGCGAGCAGTACTTC
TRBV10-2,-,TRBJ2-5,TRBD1,CASSEPRQGMETQYF,TGCGCCAGCAGTGAGCCGCGACAGGGGATGGAGACCCAGTACTTC
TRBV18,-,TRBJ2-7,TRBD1,CASSHTGTGTYEQYF,TGTGCCAGCTCGCATACCGGGACAGGGACCTACGAGCAGTACTTC
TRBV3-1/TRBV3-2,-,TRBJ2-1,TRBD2,CASSLTSGRDEQFF,TGTGCCAGCAGCCTCACTAGCGGGAGGGATGAGCAGTTCTTC
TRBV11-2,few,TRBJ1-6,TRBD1,CASSGTGVSPLHF,TGTGCCAGCAGCGGGACAGGAGTATCACCCCTCCACTTT
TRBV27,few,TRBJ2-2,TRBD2,CASSPGLAGGPTGELFF,TGTGCCAGCAGTCCGGGACTAGCGGGAGGGCCGACCGGGGAGCTGTTTTTT
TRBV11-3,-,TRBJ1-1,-,CASSLDRARTEAFF,TGTGCCAGCAGCTTAGACAGGGCGCGGACTGAAGCTTTCTTT